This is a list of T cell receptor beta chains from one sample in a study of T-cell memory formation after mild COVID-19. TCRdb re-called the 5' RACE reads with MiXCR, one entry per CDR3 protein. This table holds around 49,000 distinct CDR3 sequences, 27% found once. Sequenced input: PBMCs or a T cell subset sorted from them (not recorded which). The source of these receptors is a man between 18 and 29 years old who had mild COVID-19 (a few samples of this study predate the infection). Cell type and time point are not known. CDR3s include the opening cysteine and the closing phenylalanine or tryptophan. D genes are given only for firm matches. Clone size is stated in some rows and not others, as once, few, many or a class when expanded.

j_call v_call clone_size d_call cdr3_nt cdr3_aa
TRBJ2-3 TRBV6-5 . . TGTGCCAGCAGTCCCCCGACGGCCACAGATACGCAGTATTTT CASSPPTATDTQYF
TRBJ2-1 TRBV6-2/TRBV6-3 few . TGTGCCAGCAGGGTTGGCTACAATGAGCAGTTCTTC CASRVGYNEQFF
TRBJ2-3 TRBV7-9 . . TGTGCCAGCAGCCCCGGAGCAACAGATACGCAGTATTTT CASSPGATDTQYF
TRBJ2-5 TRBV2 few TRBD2 TGTGCTACCTCGGGGGGAGGGGCTGAAGAGACCCAGTACTTC CATSGGGAEETQYF
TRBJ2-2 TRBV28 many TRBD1 TGTGCCAGCAGGAGCCTCAGGGGGAGCACCGGGGAGCTGTTTTTT CASRSLRGSTGELFF
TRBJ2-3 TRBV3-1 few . TGTGCCAGCAGCCTCGAAGCGGATATCACAGATACGCAGTATTTT CASSLEADITDTQYF
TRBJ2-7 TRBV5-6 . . TGTGCCAGCAGCTTGAACCCAACATCCGAAGAAGGGCAGTACTTC CASSLNPTSEEGQYF
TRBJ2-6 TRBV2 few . TGTGCCAGCATTCGAGACCTCTCTGGGGCCAACGTCCTGACTTTC CASIRDLSGANVLTF
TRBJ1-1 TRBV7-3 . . TGTGCCAGCAGCCCCTCCCCGGGGACCCAAGCTTTCTTT CASSPSPGTQAFF
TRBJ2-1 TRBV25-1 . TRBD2 TGTGCCAGCAGTGTCTTGGGACTAGCGGGGTCGCCTGAGCAGTTCTTC CASSVLGLAGSPEQFF
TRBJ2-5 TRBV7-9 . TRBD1 TGTGCCAGCAGCTCGGACAGGGTGATCGCCCAGTACTTC CASSSDRVIAQYF
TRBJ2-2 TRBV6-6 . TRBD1 TGTGCCAGCAGAGGGACAGTGAACACCGGGGAGCTGTTTTTT CASRGTVNTGELFF
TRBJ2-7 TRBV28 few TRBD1 TGTGCCAGCAGCTACGAAGGGACAGGGGGCCGCGAGCAGTACTTC CASSYEGTGGREQYF
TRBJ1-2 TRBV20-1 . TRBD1 TGCAGTGCTAGAGATTCGGCCAGGGGGAACTATGGCTACACCTTC CSARDSARGNYGYTF
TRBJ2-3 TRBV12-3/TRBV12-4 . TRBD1 TGTGCCAGCAGTTTAGTAGGACAGGCCACAGATACGCAGTATTTT CASSLVGQATDTQYF
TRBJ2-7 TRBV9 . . TGTGCCAGCAGCGATGACAGTTACGAGCAGTACTTC CASSDDSYEQYF
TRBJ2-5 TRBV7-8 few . TGTGCCAGCATGAATAGGGGGTCCCCGGGAGAGACCCAGTACTTC CASMNRGSPGETQYF
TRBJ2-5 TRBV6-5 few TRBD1 TGTGCCAGCAGCTTCACAGGGGCCCAGTACTTC CASSFTGAQYF
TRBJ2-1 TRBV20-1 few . TGCAGTGCTAGTGAGCTAAACAATGAGCAGTTCTTC CSASELNNEQFF
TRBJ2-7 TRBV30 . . TGTGCCTGGAGTCCGGGAGTCCGGGGGACTTCCTACGAGCAGTACTTC CAWSPGVRGTSYEQYF
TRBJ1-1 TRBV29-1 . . TGCAGCGTTGAAGATCTAAGGGTTAAGAACACTGAAGCTTTCTTT CSVEDLRVKNTEAFF
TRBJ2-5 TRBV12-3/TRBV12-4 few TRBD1 TGTGCCAGCAGTTTAACAGGGGATGAGACCCAGTACTTC CASSLTGDETQYF
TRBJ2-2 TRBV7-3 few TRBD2 TGTGCCAGCAGCTCCAAGCGGGGGGGCACCGGGGAGCTGTTTTTT CASSSKRGGTGELFF
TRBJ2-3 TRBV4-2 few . TGTGCCAGCAGCCAATCCGAGTCCACAGATACGCAGTATTTT CASSQSESTDTQYF
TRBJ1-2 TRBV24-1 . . TGTGCCACCCACCTAGTTTTAGGGGGTATTTATGGCTACACCTTC CATHLVLGGIYGYTF